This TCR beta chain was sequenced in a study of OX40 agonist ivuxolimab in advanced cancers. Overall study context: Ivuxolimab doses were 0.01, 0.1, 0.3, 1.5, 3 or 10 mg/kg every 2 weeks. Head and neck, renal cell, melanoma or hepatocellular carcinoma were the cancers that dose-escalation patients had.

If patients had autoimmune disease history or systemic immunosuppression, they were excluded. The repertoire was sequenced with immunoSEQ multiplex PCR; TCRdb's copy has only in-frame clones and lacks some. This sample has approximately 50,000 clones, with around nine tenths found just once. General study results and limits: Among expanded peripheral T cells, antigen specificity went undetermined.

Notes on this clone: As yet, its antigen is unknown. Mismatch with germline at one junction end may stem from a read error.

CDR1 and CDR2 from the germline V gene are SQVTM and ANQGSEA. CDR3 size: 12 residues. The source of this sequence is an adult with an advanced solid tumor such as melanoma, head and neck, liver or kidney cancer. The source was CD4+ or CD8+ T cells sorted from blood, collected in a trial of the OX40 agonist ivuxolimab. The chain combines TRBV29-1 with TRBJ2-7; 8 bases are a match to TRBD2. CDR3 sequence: CSVEAGAYEQYF. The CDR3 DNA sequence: TGCAGCGTCGAAGCGGGAGCCTACGAGCAGTACTTC.